This T cell receptor (beta chain) was found in a study of T cell responses to AZD1222 COVID-19 vaccine. Study conclusions and caveats: A reported finding is that nearly half of spike-specific TCRs target unmutated variant regions. CD4 TCRs linked to vaccination spanned spike, dominating at 160-218 and 743-854. Baseline testing showed seropositivity in only a handful of AZD1222 recipients.

The junction had 11 bases not matched to a gene; V was cut back by 7 bases and J by 7 bases. CDR3 length: 15 amino acids. Germline V CDR1 and CDR2: MNHEY, SVGAGI. In the case of this clone: What it binds is not known.

Only in-frame clones appear in the TCRdb table, and some are missing; sequencing was by immunoSEQ multiplex PCR. The table includes more than 150,000 clones, 88% detected once. The TCR comes from an adult who received the AZD1222 COVID-19 vaccine. The rearrangement joins TRBV6-5 to TRBJ2-7, with 12 bases fitting TRBD1. The specimen was peripheral blood, collected 28 days after the second AZD1222 dose. CDR3 DNA: TGTGCCAGCAAACCACCGGGACAGGGGGCGGGAGAGCAGTACTTC. It translates to CASKPPGQGAGEQYF.